The 30 T cell receptor beta chains reported below all come from one sample, sequenced in a study of shared clonotypes between healthy human individuals. Sequencing used immunoSEQ multiplex PCR; TCRdb keeps in-frame clones, though not all of them. The sample lists about a million clones, roughly 72% occurring once. Sequencing was performed on memory CD4+ T cells sorted from blood. Specified subset: CD45RA-negative fraction. These receptors were collected from a young man in good health.

The rearrangement uses TRBV5-1 and TRBJ1-1; 9 positions agree with TRBD1. CDR1 and CDR2 (germline): SGHRS, YFSETQ. With V trimmed by 4 bases and J by 4 bases, 5 bases remained unmatched. This CDR3 has 14 residues. DNA for the CDR3: TGCGCCAGCAGCCCCGGACAGGGGATCACTGAAGCTTTCTTT. Translation gives CASSPGQGITEAFF.

The V gene is TRBV6-1, the J gene TRBJ1-2; 9 bases fit TRBD1. V shed 8 bases, J shed 8 bases, and the junction held 15 bases outside the gene matches. The CDR3 sequence is 15 residues long. From germline, CDR1 is MNHNS and CDR2 SASEGT. The CDR3 sequence is CASQRPGQGRGGYTF. In nucleotides, the CDR3 is TGTGCCAGCCAACGGCCGGGACAGGGACGTGGAGGCTACACCTTC.

This clone turned up a few times. The chain combines TRBV29-1 with TRBJ2-1; D not resolved. The CDR3 is 11 residues long. The ends were cut back, 4 bases at V and 8 bases at J, with 9 bases in the middle. Germline V gene lookup returns CDR1 SQVTM and CDR2 ANQGSEA. CDR3 coding DNA: TGCAGCGTTGTAGTCGTCGATGAGCAGTTCTTC. As protein: CSVVVVDEQFF.

This chain uses TRBV9 with TRBJ1-3; no reliable D call. CDR1 is SGDLS and CDR2 is YYNGEE in the germline V gene. Between the trimmed V and J ends, which lost 3 bases and 6 bases, there was a span of 10 bases. The CDR3 sequence is 13 residues long. The CDR3, as DNA: TGTGCCAGCAGCGCCCCGGTTGCAAACACCATATATTTT. Its protein is CASSAPVANTIYF. Together with reference TRBV9 and TRBJ1-3, the CDR3 gives the full variable domain: DSGVTQTPKHLITATGQRVTLRCSPRSGDLSVYWYQQSLDQGLQFLIQYYNGEERAKGNILERFSAQQFPDLHSELNLSSLELGDSALYFCASSAPVANTIYFGEGSWLTVV.

As for this clone: Other DNA sequences within the sample encode an identical CDR3. This CDR3 reads CASSVAGTSYNEQFF. CDR3 bases: TGTGCCAGCAGCGTAGCCGGGACATCCTACAATGAGCAGTTCTTC. The rearrangement links TRBV9 to TRBJ2-1, with D perhaps TRBD1 (6 bases). Trimming pared 0 bases from V and 1 base from J, leaving 8 bases between. The CDR3 extends over 15 amino acids. Germline V gene data show CDR1 as SGDLS and CDR2 as YYNGEE. The full variable domain, its missing parts supplied by reference TRBV9 and TRBJ2-1, is DSGVTQTPKHLITATGQRVTLRCSPRSGDLSVYWYQQSLDQGLQFLIQYYNGEERAKGNILERFSAQQFPDLHSELNLSSLELGDSALYFCASSVAGTSYNEQFFGPGTRLTVL.

CDR3 in amino acids: CASSRSPSARTYEQYF. The CDR3 DNA sequence: TGTGCCAGCAGTCGCTCACCTTCCGCCAGGACCTACGAGCAGTACTTC. The gene calls are TRBV27 and TRBJ2-7; D gene ambiguous. The V end was cut by 5 bases, the J end by 2 bases, with 19 bases between. The CDR3 length is 16 residues. The germline gives CDR1 MNHEY, CDR2 SMNVEV (reference sequence).

Notes on this clone: Different DNA sequences within this sample yield the same CDR3. The chain recombines TRBV20-1 with TRBJ2-3, with unresolved D. Trimming stripped 2 bases from V and 2 bases from J, with 2 bases between. The CDR3 is 11 residues long. Germline CDR1 reads DFQATT; CDR2 reads SNEGSKA (reference sequence). CDR3 DNA sequence: TGCAGTGCTAGAATCACAGATACGCAGTATTTT. Translating gives CSARITDTQYF.

The V and J genes are TRBV5-1 and TRBJ2-3; D gene unclear. This CDR3 is built from 13 residues. V gave up 3 bases and J gave up 1 base, with 6 bases separating them. Germline V gene data show CDR1 as SGHRS and CDR2 as YFSETQ. CDR3 residues: CASSSVGTDTQYF. In nucleotides, the CDR3 is TGCGCCAGCAGCTCGGTGGGCACAGATACGCAGTATTTT.

With regard to this clone: Just one base apart from a much larger clone, this may be a read error. The rearrangement joins TRBV10-3 to TRBJ1-1, with unresolved D. Germline CDR1 and CDR2: ENHRY and SYGVKD. The CDR3 covers 15 residues. This CDR3 reads CAVSEGGLMNTEAFF. Here the CDR3 DNA reads TGTGCCGTCAGTGAAGGCGGCCTTATGAACACTGAAGCTTTCTTT.

This chain uses TRBV27 with TRBJ1-2, with 8 bases lining up with TRBD1. J was trimmed by 6 bases and V by 4 bases; bases with no gene match: 7. This CDR3 is built from 14 residues. Germline values: CDR1 MNHEY, CDR2 SMNVEV (reference sequence). CDR3 loop: CASSSWPGGHGYTF. In DNA, the CDR3 is TGTGCCAGCAGTTCTTGGCCAGGGGGCCATGGCTACACCTTC.

This clone was seen ten or more times. This CDR3 is also generated by other DNA sequences in the sample. The chain uses TRBV5-1 and TRBJ2-1, with 9 bases fitting TRBD1. This CDR3 contains 16 residues. V gave up 0 bases and J gave up 6 bases; unmatched junction bases: 7. Germline V gene lookup returns CDR1 SGHRS and CDR2 YFSETQ. The DNA of the CDR3 is TGCGCCAGCAGCTTGGCCGGGACAGGGAATAGCAATGAGCAGTTCTTC. Encoded protein: CASSLAGTGNSNEQFF.

The rearrangement links TRBV11-3 to TRBJ2-1; 7 bases align to TRBD2. The CDR3 is 17 amino acids. Per the germline V gene, CDR1 is SGHNT and CDR2 is YENEEA. V dropped 0 bases and J dropped 1; count of bases not matched to a gene: 6. The CDR3 nucleotides read TGTGCCAGCAGCTTAGATACCGCGGGAGAGTCCTACAATGAGCAGTTCTTC. It is translated as CASSLDTAGESYNEQFF.

The J gene is TRBJ2-7, the V gene TRBV2, with D hard to call. The CDR3 has 12 residues. Trimming stripped 4 bases from V and 3 bases from J, with 7 bases between. Germline CDR1 reads SNHLY; CDR2 reads FYNNEI. The CDR3 DNA sequence: TGTGCCAGCAGTGTTAGGGTCTACGAGCAGTACTTC. It translates to CASSVRVYEQYF.

The genes are TRBV9 and TRBJ2-2, with D maybe TRBD2 (5 bases). Deletions cut 4 bases from V and 7 bases from J, with 17 bases between. The CDR3 consists of 15 residues. Per germline, CDR1 SGDLS and CDR2 YYNGEE. DNA for the CDR3: TGTGCCAGCAGCCCAGCTCGGGGTGTCGGCGGGGAGCTGTTTTTT. Residues: CASSPARGVGGELFF.

The chain uses TRBV5-1 and TRBJ2-7, with 9 nucleotides matching TRBD1. The CDR3 sequence is 15 residues long. Germline values: CDR1 SGHRS, CDR2 YFSETQ. The junction had 11 bases not matched to a gene; V was cut back by 3 bases and J by 7 bases. In DNA, the CDR3 is TGCGCCAGCAGCTCCCCCGGGACAGGGATGGGGGAGCAGTACTTC. This gives the protein CASSSPGTGMGEQYF.

CDR3 amino acids: CASSSPGQQMSNEQFF. DNA of the CDR3: TGTGCCAGCAGCTCCCCTGGACAGCAGATGAGTAATGAGCAGTTCTTC. J is TRBJ2-1 and V is TRBV5-6; maybe TRBD1 (6 bases). Trimming pared 3 bases from V and 7 bases from J, leaving 20 bases between. The CDR3 totals 16 residues. CDR1 and CDR2 (germline): SGHDT, YYEEEE.

The chain employs TRBV5-1 and TRBJ2-1; 7 bases line up with TRBD2. The V gene's germline CDR1 is SGHRS and CDR2 YFSETQ. This CDR3 region has 17 residues. Unmatched junction bases numbered 14, after V lost 4 bases and J lost 4 bases. DNA for the CDR3: TGCGCCAGCAGCCATACCGGGGTGGCGGGAGCTTACAATGAGCAGTTCTTC. This gives the protein CASSHTGVAGAYNEQFF. Variable domain in full (rest from reference TRBV5-1 and TRBJ2-1): KAGVTQTPRYLIKTRGQQVTLSCSPISGHRSVSWYQQTPGQGLQFLFEYFSETQRNKGNFPGRFSGRQFSNSRSEMNVSTLELGDSALYLCASSHTGVAGAYNEQFFGPGTRLTVL.

Comments on this clone: At the DNA level, this CDR3 is encoded by other sequences in the same sample as well. The rearrangement uses TRBV2 and TRBJ2-7; TRBD1 agrees at 11 bases. V trimming: 4 bases; J trimming: 3 bases; junction bases outside the gene matches: 2. CDR1 and CDR2 from the germline V gene are SNHLY and FYNNEI. The CDR3 is 14 amino acids. The DNA for the CDR3 is TGTGCCAGCAGTGTAGGGACAGGGGGCTACGAGCAGTACTTC. Encoded protein: CASSVGTGGYEQYF.

The V gene is TRBV15, the J gene TRBJ1-5; D may be TRBD1 (5 bases). Per germline, CDR1 LNHNV and CDR2 YYDKDF (reference sequence). The CDR3 runs to 14 residues. The germline V and J ends were trimmed by 0 bases and 5 bases, with 8 bases remaining between them. The CDR3 bases are TGTGCCACCAGCAGAGACCGGGGGGATCAGCCCCAGCATTTT. It translates to CATSRDRGDQPQHF.

V and J are TRBV7-2 and TRBJ1-1, with TRBD1 identical over 8 bases. Looked up from germline, CDR1 is SGHTA and CDR2 is FQGNSA. V shed 1 base and J 1 base; nucleotides not matched to a gene: 2. The CDR3 contains 15 residues. CDR3 protein: CASSLGGTGNTEAFF. The CDR3 bases are TGTGCCAGCAGCTTAGGCGGGACAGGGAACACTGAAGCTTTCTTT.

The chain joins TRBV11-2 to TRBJ2-1; perhaps TRBD2 as D (5 bases). Between the trimmed V and J ends, which lost 2 bases and 9 bases, there was a span of 11 bases. The CDR3 length is 13 residues. Germline lookup yields CDR1 SGHAT and CDR2 FQNNGV. The CDR3 is CASSLLRVSEQFF. The CDR3, as DNA: TGTGCCAGCAGCTTATTGAGGGTTTCTGAGCAGTTCTTC.

This chain connects TRBV6-1 to TRBJ1-2, with 9 bases aligning to TRBD1. Germline values: CDR1 MNHNS, CDR2 SASEGT. With V trimmed by 6 bases and J by 6 bases, 11 bases remained unmatched. The CDR3 length is 15 residues. CDR3 sequence: CASSPSGQGPDGYTF. DNA of the CDR3: TGTGCCAGCAGCCCCTCGGGACAGGGTCCGGATGGCTACACCTTC.

This clone was counted at least ten times. The CDR3 here is CASRLAGGTDTQYF. The CDR3 DNA follows: TGTGCCAGCCGACTAGCGGGGGGAACAGATACGCAGTATTTT. The V call is TRBV7-6, the J call TRBJ2-3; TRBD2 matches at 13 bases. Germline trimming cut 8 bases from V and 3 bases from J; bases unmatched to any gene: 2. Germline V gene sequence: CDR1 SGHVS, CDR2 FNYEAQ. The CDR3 extends over 14 amino acids. Using reference TRBV7-6 and TRBJ2-3 for the parts outside the CDR3, the full variable domain is GAGVSQSPRYKVTKRGQDVALRCDPISGHVSLYWYRQALGQGPEFLTYFNYEAQQDKSGLPNDRFSAERPEGSISTLTIQRTEQRDSAMYRCASRLAGGTDTQYFGPGTRLTVL.

The genes are TRBV7-9 and TRBJ1-2; D is unclear. Trimming cost V 4 bases and J 6 bases, with 9 bases left between them. The CDR3 runs to 12 residues. Germline V CDR1 and CDR2: SEHNR, FQNEAQ (reference sequence). CDR3 in amino acids: CASSSYADGYTF. The CDR3 DNA follows: TGTGCCAGCAGCTCTTACGCCGATGGCTACACCTTC.

V is TRBV6-5 and J is TRBJ2-3; D possibly corresponds to TRBD1 (5 bases). This CDR3 has 15 residues. V dropped 7 bases and J dropped 6 bases, with 20 bases sitting between them. From germline, CDR1 is MNHEY and CDR2 SVGAGI. Here the CDR3 DNA reads TGTGCCAGCACTCCAAGCCACGGACAAAGGGATACGCAGTATTTT. It translates to CASTPSHGQRDTQYF.

The chain combines TRBV7-3 with TRBJ1-1; D unclear. The CDR3 sequence is 17 residues long. V dropped 1 base and J dropped 4 bases, with 19 bases sitting between them. Germline CDR1 and CDR2: SGHTA and FQGTGA. CDR3 nucleotides: TGTGCCAGCAGCTTAATTCCAGTCGGTACGGGGAGCACTGAAGCTTTCTTT. Amino acid sequence: CASSLIPVGTGSTEAFF.

This chain joins TRBV6-1 and TRBJ1-1, with D unclear. Trimming pared 2 bases from V and 5 bases from J, leaving 9 bases between. CDR1 MNHNS and CDR2 SASEGT come from the germline V gene. There are 13 residues in the CDR3. CDR3 sequence (DNA): TGTGCCAGCAGTGAAATATTGAGGACTGAAGCTTTCTTT. Its protein product is CASSEILRTEAFF.

The gene calls are TRBV2 and TRBJ1-5; D is possibly TRBD1 (5 bases). The ends were cut back, 3 bases at V and 3 bases at J, with 12 bases in the middle. The germline V gene encodes CDR1 SNHLY and CDR2 FYNNEI. This CDR3 comprises 15 residues. The CDR3 is CASSEEEGPNQPQHF. The CDR3 DNA sequence: TGTGCCAGCAGTGAGGAGGAGGGACCCAATCAGCCCCAGCATTTT.

The V call is TRBV28, the J call TRBJ1-1; no clear D gene. Trimming removed 7 bases from V and 1 base from J, with 16 bases in between. The CDR3 runs to 15 residues. Germline V gene lookup returns CDR1 MDHEN and CDR2 SYDVKM. The CDR3 reads CASILGGPENTEAFF. The CDR3 DNA follows: TGTGCCAGCATCCTAGGAGGTCCGGAGAACACTGAAGCTTTCTTT. The full variable domain, in which reference TRBV28 and TRBJ1-1 provide the parts outside the CDR3, is DVKVTQSSRYLVKRTGEKVFLECVQDMDHENMFWYRQDPGLGLRLIYFSYDVKMKEKGDIPEGYSVSREKKERFSLILESASTNQTSMYLCASILGGPENTEAFFGQGTRLTVV.

This clone came up a few times. This chain uses TRBV28 with TRBJ2-1, with D maybe TRBD2 (6 bases). Trimming pared 6 bases from V and 16 bases from J, leaving 16 bases between. This CDR3 region has 11 residues. Germline CDR1 MDHEN, CDR2 SYDVKM. For the CDR3, the DNA is TGTGCCAGCAGCCCAGGACTACCGCGCTTCTTC. Translation gives CASSPGLPRFF.